One and the same sample provided the 10 T cell receptor beta chains below, sequenced in a study of cytomegalovirus exposure and HLA in healthy donors (TCRdb year 2017). Library method: the immunoSEQ multiplex PCR assay. The multiplex PCR relied on a mix of 60 forward primers for TCR Vbeta segments and 13 reverse primers for TCR Jbeta segments. The immuneACCESS repertoire file appears here via TCRdb, limited to in-frame rearrangements. These files lack a portion of the clones; in checked studies, under half of the deficit traces to unresolved V genes, and the cause of the others is not known. The sample table lists about 140,000 clones, roughly 77% of them with a count of one. Of the sample, around 3.4% falls within the top ten clones. The source material was PBMCs. Every receptor here comes from a man aged 35-49 years in good health and CMV-seronegative.

The table lists this clone with a few counts. The chain carries TRBV6-1 and TRBJ1-5; a weak D match, TRBD1 (6 bases). The germline gives CDR1 MNHNS, CDR2 SASEGT. The V gene lost 8 bases and the J gene lost 3 bases, with 17 bases spanning the gap. The CDR3 sequence is 15 residues long. The CDR3 here is CASVPQGQLNQPQHF. For the CDR3, the DNA is TGTGCCAGCGTCCCGCAGGGGCAACTCAATCAGCCCCAGCATTTT.

The rearrangement joins TRBV12-1 to TRBJ2-5; the table's D call of TRBD1 was not tested on the DNA. TRBV12-1 is described as a pseudogene. The CDR3 has 12 residues. CDR3 sequence (DNA): TGTGCCAGCAGCTCGGGACAGGGAGCCCAGTACTTC. It encodes CASSSGQGAQYF.

This clone was counted between two and nine times. The chain joins TRBV7-6 to TRBJ1-6; 7 positions agree with TRBD1. V gave up 2 bases and J gave up 5 bases; unmatched junction bases: 0. The CDR3 extends over 14 amino acids. Germline CDR1 and CDR2: SGHVS and FNYEAQ. CDR3 sequence: CASSLTGDNSPLHF. CDR3 nucleotides: TGTGCCAGCAGCTTAACAGGGGATAATTCACCCCTCCACTTT.

This sequence joins TRBV28 and TRBJ2-1; D gene ambiguous. Trimming cost V 7 bases and J 6 bases, with 19 bases left between them. The V gene's germline CDR1 is MDHEN and CDR2 SYDVKM. The CDR3 consists of 15 residues. The CDR3 region is CASNGVGPKVNEQFF. DNA for the CDR3: TGTGCCAGCAACGGCGTGGGCCCCAAAGTCAATGAGCAGTTCTTC.

The chain uses TRBV27 and TRBJ2-3; D is possibly TRBD1 (5 bases). The CDR3 loop spans 15 amino acids. Trimming removed 7 bases at V and 5 bases at J, with 19 bases between. Germline V CDR1 and CDR2: MNHEY, SMNVEV (reference sequence). In DNA form, the CDR3 reads TGTGCCAGCAACCCTCGATGGCAGGGCATAGATACGCAGTATTTT. It codes for CASNPRWQGIDTQYF.

This clone appeared once. The rearrangement joins TRBV28 to TRBJ1-1, with a possible D match to TRBD1 (6 bases). Trimming shortened V by 8 bases and J by 1 base, and 14 bases separated the two germline ends. The CDR3 has 14 amino acids. Germline V CDR1 and CDR2: MDHEN, SYDVKM. The CDR3 here is CASAGGAWNTEAFF. CDR3 bases: TGTGCCAGCGCTGGGGGGGCCTGGAACACTGAAGCTTTCTTT.

V and J are TRBV6-1 and TRBJ2-1; 9 bases map to TRBD2. V dropped 4 bases and J dropped 4; count of bases not matched to a gene: 11. Germline V lookup: CDR1 MNHNS, CDR2 SASEGT. CDR3 size: 17 residues. The CDR3 nucleotides read TGTGCCAGCAGTGCCACCCCCGAGCGGGGGGTGTACAATGAGCAGTTCTTC. Its translation is CASSATPERGVYNEQFF.

The chain uses TRBV5-6 and TRBJ2-7, with TRBD1 matching over 7 bases. Germline-derived CDR1 and CDR2 are SGHDT and YYEEEE. V shed 5 bases and J 6 bases; nucleotides not matched to a gene: 5. CDR3 length: 12 amino acids. CDR3 sequence reads: CASSLRGREQYF. The CDR3 DNA reads TGTGCCAGCAGTTTGAGGGGGCGCGAGCAGTACTTC.

V gene TRBV6-5 combines with J gene TRBJ2-4, with D tentatively TRBD1 (5 bases). Per germline, CDR1 MNHEY and CDR2 SVGAGI. The CDR3 runs 14 residues. The germline V and J ends were trimmed by 6 bases and 5 bases, with 14 bases remaining between them. CDR3 in amino acids: CASRGVSVQNIQYF. CDR3 DNA sequence: TGTGCCAGCAGAGGGGTATCAGTACAAAACATTCAGTACTTC.

A few counts support this clone. V is TRBV28 and J is TRBJ2-2, with D uncertain. Trimming removed 4 bases at V and 5 bases at J, with 8 bases between. The CDR3 is 13 amino acids. CDR1 and CDR2 from the germline V gene are MDHEN and SYDVKM. The CDR3 DNA follows: TGTGCCAGCAGTTCCCCAGTGACCGGGGAGCTGTTTTTT. Translating it yields CASSSPVTGELFF.